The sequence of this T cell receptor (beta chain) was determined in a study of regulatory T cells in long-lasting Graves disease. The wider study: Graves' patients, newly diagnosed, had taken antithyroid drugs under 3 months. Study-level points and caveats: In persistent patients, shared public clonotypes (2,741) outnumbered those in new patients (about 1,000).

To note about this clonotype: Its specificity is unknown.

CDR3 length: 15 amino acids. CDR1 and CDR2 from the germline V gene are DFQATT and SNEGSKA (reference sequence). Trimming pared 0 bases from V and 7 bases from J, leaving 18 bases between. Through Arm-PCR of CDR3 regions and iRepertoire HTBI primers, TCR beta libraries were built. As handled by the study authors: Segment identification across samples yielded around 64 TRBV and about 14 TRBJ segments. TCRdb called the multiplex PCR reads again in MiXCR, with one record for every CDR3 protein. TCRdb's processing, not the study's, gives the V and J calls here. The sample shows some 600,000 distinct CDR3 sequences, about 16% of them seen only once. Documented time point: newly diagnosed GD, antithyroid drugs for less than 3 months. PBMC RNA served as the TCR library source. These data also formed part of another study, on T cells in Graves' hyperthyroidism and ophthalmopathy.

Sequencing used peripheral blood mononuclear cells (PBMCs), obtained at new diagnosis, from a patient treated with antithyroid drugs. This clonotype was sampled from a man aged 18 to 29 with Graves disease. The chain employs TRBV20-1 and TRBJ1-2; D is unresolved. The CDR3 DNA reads TGCAGTGCTAGAGATCGTTCTGGGTTCCTGGGTGGCTACACCTTC. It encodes CSARDRSGFLGGYTF.